These 28 T cell receptor beta chains came from one sample sequenced in a study of blood T cell repertoires in COVID-19. Some clones are missing from TCRdb's copy, which holds only in-frame ones; the method was immunoSEQ multiplex PCR. The repertoire holds a few hundred thousand clones, with roughly 89% as singletons. The sequencing sample was made of peripheral blood. Receptors were obtained from a middle-aged woman with COVID-19, enrolled during active disease.

This chain joins TRBV27 and TRBJ2-7, with 8 nucleotides matching TRBD2. After removal of 7 bases from V and 5 bases from J, the junction contained 16 bases not matched to a gene. Germline V gene sequence: CDR1 MNHEY, CDR2 SMNVEV (reference sequence). The CDR3 runs to 16 residues. This CDR3 is CASTYLGGGPIDEQYF. CDR3 sequence (DNA): TGTGCCAGCACCTACCTCGGGGGGGGGCCTATCGACGAGCAGTACTTC.

The chain employs TRBV5-5 and TRBJ1-2, with 9 positions matching TRBD1. The trim removed 0 bases at V and 5 bases at J, leaving 2 bases unmatched. The CDR3 has 14 residues. Per the germline V gene, CDR1 is SGHKS and CDR2 is YYEKEE (reference sequence). The CDR3 here is CASSLVQGAYGYTF. Here the CDR3 DNA reads TGTGCCAGCAGCTTGGTACAGGGGGCTTATGGCTACACCTTC. The complete variable domain, with remaining parts taken from reference TRBV5-5 and TRBJ1-2, reads DAGVTQSPTHLIKTRGQQVTLRCSPISGHKSVSWYQQVLGQGPQFIFQYYEKEERGRGNFPDRFSARQFPNYSSELNVNALLLGDSALYLCASSLVQGAYGYTFGSGTRLTVV.

V usage is TRBV30 and J usage is TRBJ2-5; the match to TRBD2 covers 13 bases. V was pared by 5 bases and J by 4 bases, with 4 bases of the junction left unmatched. CDR3 length equals 14 residues. Per the germline V gene, CDR1 is GTSNPN and CDR2 is SVGIG (reference sequence). The CDR3 is CAWGLAGDRETQYF. CDR3 DNA sequence: TGTGCCTGGGGACTAGCGGGAGATAGAGAGACCCAGTACTTC.

This clone was detected only a few times. This chain links TRBV25-1 with TRBJ1-6; D not resolved. This CDR3 spans 13 amino acids. Germline V gives CDR1 MGHDK, CDR2 SYGVNS. V lost 4 bases, J lost 6 bases, and 7 bases lay in between. This CDR3 is CASSGQVNSPLHF. CDR3 in DNA: TGTGCCAGCAGTGGGCAGGTTAATTCACCCCTCCACTTT.

This clone appeared a single time. The V call is TRBV6-2 or TRBV6-3, the J call TRBJ2-7, with 10 bases that match TRBD2. The length of the CDR3 is 15 residues. Per germline, CDR1 MNHEY and CDR2 SVGEGT. J was trimmed by 1 base and V by 2 bases; bases with no gene match: 2. CDR3 sequence reads: CASSYEAGGSYEQYF. The CDR3 nucleotides are TGTGCCAGCAGTTACGAAGCGGGAGGGTCCTACGAGCAGTACTTC.

The chain carries TRBV5-1 and TRBJ1-4, with D hard to call. Germline V gene data show CDR1 as SGHRS and CDR2 as YFSETQ. Trimming shortened V by 0 bases and J by 2 bases, and 8 bases separated the two germline ends. The CDR3 consists of 15 residues. The CDR3 protein is CASSLVVGTNEKLFF. CDR3 coding DNA: TGCGCCAGCAGCTTGGTAGTCGGGACTAATGAAAAACTGTTTTTT.

V usage is TRBV29-1 and J usage is TRBJ1-1; the D gene is possibly TRBD1 (6 bases). CDR3 length: 13 residues. V shed 7 bases and J shed 5 bases, with 17 bases lying between them. CDR1 is SQVTM, CDR2 ANQGSEA, per germline. CDR3 DNA sequence: TGCAGCGCCGGTCACCTTACAGGGACTGAAGCTTTCTTT. This encodes CSAGHLTGTEAFF.

The sample holds one count of this clone. This rearrangement joins TRBV27 to TRBJ2-5, with 8 bases aligning to TRBD2. The CDR3 contains 14 residues. The germline CDR1 and CDR2 sequences are MNHEY and SMNVEV (reference sequence). Trimming took 10 bases from V and 5 from J; bases not matched to a gene: 12. CDR3 in DNA: TGTGCCACCCGGGGGGCTAGCGGGTTTGAGACCCAGTACTTC. It specifies CATRGASGFETQYF.

The chain combines TRBV6-5 with TRBJ2-4; possible D gene TRBD2, 5 bases. Trimming took 2 bases from V and 5 from J, leaving 7 bases between them. CDR3 length equals 13 residues. The germline V gene has CDR1 MNHEY and CDR2 SVGAGI. This CDR3 reads CASSYGLENIQYF. CDR3 nucleotide sequence: TGTGCCAGCAGTTACGGACTGGAAAACATTCAGTACTTC.

Notes on this clone: The identical CDR3 is also encoded by other nucleotide sequences in the sample. The chain links TRBV5-1 to TRBJ1-1, with D hard to call. Trimming cost V 4 bases and J 1 base, with 11 bases left between them. CDR3 length: 14 amino acids. The germline V gene encodes CDR1 SGHRS and CDR2 YFSETQ. The CDR3 sequence is CASSLGSRNTEAFF. The CDR3, as DNA: TGCGCCAGCAGCCTGGGAAGTAGGAACACTGAAGCTTTCTTT.

V and J are TRBV12-1 and TRBJ2-3; the table's D call, TRBD1, has no DNA check behind it. TRBV12-1 is annotated as a pseudogene. The CDR3 length is 17 residues. CDR3 sequence: CASSFFSNGAETDTQYF. In DNA form, the CDR3 reads TGTGCCAGCAGCTTTTTCTCAAATGGGGCCGAGACAGATACGCAGTATTTT.

The rearrangement links TRBV5-1 to TRBJ1-2; perhaps TRBD1 as D (6 bases). V was pared by 4 bases and J by 4 bases, with 17 bases between. CDR1 is SGHRS and CDR2 is YFSETQ in the germline V gene. This CDR3 has 15 amino acids. The CDR3 DNA reads TGCGCCAGCAGCCCAAACGGACAGCCTCTCTATGGCTACACCTTC. It yields the protein CASSPNGQPLYGYTF.

The rearrangement joins TRBV28 to TRBJ1-1; D is unclear. The V end was cut by 3 bases, the J end by 11 bases, with 13 bases between. CDR1 MDHEN and CDR2 SYDVKM come from the germline V gene. This CDR3 has 12 residues. The CDR3 nucleotides read TGTGCCAGCAGTTTTTTTGCGGGAAGGGCTTTCTTT. It yields the protein CASSFFAGRAFF.

This chain uses TRBV7-3 with TRBJ2-3; weak D call: TRBD1 (5 bases). The germline V gene has CDR1 SGHTA and CDR2 FQGTGA. The CDR3 covers 14 residues. The V gene lost 3 bases and the J gene lost 0 bases, with 7 bases spanning the gap. CDR3 DNA: TGTGCCAGCAGCTTCACAGGAAGCACAGATACGCAGTATTTT. Its protein product is CASSFTGSTDTQYF.

The chain has TRBV18 and TRBJ2-3, with a tentative D call TRBD2 (6 bases). Germline CDR1 reads KGHSH; CDR2 reads LQKENI. V lost 3 bases and J lost 4, with 20 bases in between. The CDR3 has 17 residues. This chain's CDR3 is CASSPRRAGGYADTQYF. CDR3 nucleotides: TGTGCCAGCTCACCCCGGAGGGCCGGCGGGTACGCAGATACGCAGTATTTT.

V and J are TRBV6-6 and TRBJ2-1; 7 bases match TRBD2. Germline CDR1 and CDR2: MNHNY and SVGAGI (reference sequence). With 8 bases clipped from V and 1 base from J, the junction kept 5 bases outside the gene matches. CDR3 size: 14 residues. CDR3 sequence: CASRVGGSYNEQFF. The CDR3 DNA reads as TGTGCCAGCCGCGTGGGGGGGTCCTACAATGAGCAGTTCTTC.

J is TRBJ1-2 and V is TRBV27; D uncertain. This CDR3 has 12 residues. Deletions cut 3 bases from V and 8 bases from J, with 10 bases between. Germline-derived CDR1 and CDR2 are MNHEY and SMNVEV (reference sequence). The CDR3: CASSFVGGGYTF. The CDR3 bases are TGTGCCAGCAGTTTCGTTGGCGGCGGCTACACCTTC.

The chain couples TRBV28 to TRBJ1-4, with 7 bases aligning to TRBD1. Germline CDR1 reads MDHEN; CDR2 reads SYDVKM. V was pared by 5 bases and J by 5 bases, with 11 bases of the junction left unmatched. This CDR3 spans 16 amino acids. CDR3 loop: CASSILQGRGNEKLFF. The CDR3 DNA reads TGTGCCAGCAGTATACTCCAGGGCAGGGGGAATGAAAAACTGTTTTTT. Based on the CDR3 plus reference TRBV28 and TRBJ1-4, the full variable domain is DVKVTQSSRYLVKRTGEKVFLECVQDMDHENMFWYRQDPGLGLRLIYFSYDVKMKEKGDIPEGYSVSREKKERFSLILESASTNQTSMYLCASSILQGRGNEKLFFGSGTQLSVL.

This clone was counted between two and nine times. The chain is built from TRBV5-8 and TRBJ1-5; TRBD1 matches 9 bases. This CDR3 comprises 16 residues. Germline V lookup: CDR1 SGHTS, CDR2 YDEGEE. V lost 5 bases, J lost 7 bases, and 13 bases stayed unmatched. In DNA form, the CDR3 reads TGTGCCAGCAGGTTACCCGGGACAGGGTGGGACCAGCCCCAGCATTTT. It translates to CASRLPGTGWDQPQHF.

The CDR3 is CASSETSGGAGELFF. The CDR3 coding sequence is TGTGCCAGCAGCGAGACTAGCGGAGGGGCCGGGGAGCTGTTTTTT. V gene TRBV9 combines with J gene TRBJ2-2, with TRBD2 matching 9 bases. The germline V gene has CDR1 SGDLS and CDR2 YYNGEE. Germline trimming cut 3 bases from V and 6 bases from J; bases unmatched to any gene: 6. This CDR3 spans 15 amino acids.

V gene TRBV5-1 combines with J gene TRBJ2-5, with 11 bases that match TRBD2. The CDR3 is made up of 14 amino acids. The V and J ends lost 4 bases and 3 bases, in that order; junction bases with no gene match: 2. CDR1 is SGHRS, CDR2 YFSETQ, per germline. The CDR3 sequence is CASSTGLAEETQYF. The CDR3 DNA sequence: TGCGCCAGCAGCACGGGACTAGCGGAAGAGACCCAGTACTTC.

CDR3 DNA sequence: TGTGCCAGCAGAAAACAGGGGCCGAACACTGAAGCTTTCTTT. The encoded protein is CASRKQGPNTEAFF. V and J are TRBV27 and TRBJ1-1; 7 bases agree with TRBD1. The germline CDR1 and CDR2 sequences are MNHEY and SMNVEV (reference sequence). Unmatched junction bases numbered 5, after V lost 6 bases and J lost 1 base. CDR3 length: 14 residues.

The chain carries TRBV24-1 and TRBJ2-7; 9 positions agree with TRBD1. The length of the CDR3 is 14 residues. Germline CDR1 is KGHDR and CDR2 is SFDVKD. V shed 9 bases and J 3 bases; nucleotides not matched to a gene: 8. CDR3 bases: TGTGCCACCCGTCGGACAGGGGAAGACTACGAGCAGTACTTC. Translating it yields CATRRTGEDYEQYF.

This chain uses TRBV6-1 with TRBJ1-5; D is possibly TRBD1 (6 bases). Germline V lookup: CDR1 MNHNS, CDR2 SASEGT. The CDR3 extends over 15 amino acids. The V end lost 3 bases, the J end lost 7 bases, and 16 bases lay between the germline ends. The CDR3 DNA is TGTGCCAGCAGTGACCCGGGACAAACTTTGCAGCCCCAGCATTTT. This translates into CASSDPGQTLQPQHF.

V is TRBV27 and J is TRBJ1-1, with TRBD1 as a possible D gene (5 bases). This CDR3 comprises 14 residues. The germline V and J ends were trimmed by 7 bases and 4 bases, with 16 bases remaining between them. CDR1 and CDR2 (germline): MNHEY, SMNVEV (reference sequence). The CDR3, as DNA: TGTGCCAGCAATATGGGGCCTCACGGCACTGAAGCTTTCTTT. Translated: CASNMGPHGTEAFF.

The V and J genes are TRBV7-8 and TRBJ2-7; D is unclear. The V end lost 1 base, the J end lost 0 bases, and 7 bases lay between the germline ends. Germline loops: CDR1 SGHVS, CDR2 FQNEAQ. The CDR3 is made up of 14 amino acids. This CDR3 is CASSLGHASYEQYF. CDR3 DNA: TGTGCCAGCAGCTTAGGACATGCCTCCTACGAGCAGTACTTC.

This clone was observed once. J is TRBJ1-1 and V is TRBV11-1; 7 nucleotides align to TRBD1. V lost 2 bases and J lost 1; bases outside the gene matches: 4. The CDR3 has 15 amino acids. Germline V gives CDR1 SGHAT, CDR2 FQDESV (reference sequence). The CDR3 reads CASSLLDRTNTEAFF. In DNA, the CDR3 is TGTGCCAGCAGCTTACTGGACAGGACGAACACTGAAGCTTTCTTT.

The chain recombines TRBV29-1 with TRBJ2-5, with D possibly TRBD1 on 6 matching bases. The CDR3 loop spans 14 amino acids. CDR1 SQVTM and CDR2 ANQGSEA come from the germline V gene. Trimming removed 6 bases at V and 4 bases at J, with 18 bases between. CDR3 DNA sequence: TGCAGCGTGGGGGCTTGGCAGGTCCGAGAGACCCAGTACTTC. Translating it yields CSVGAWQVRETQYF.